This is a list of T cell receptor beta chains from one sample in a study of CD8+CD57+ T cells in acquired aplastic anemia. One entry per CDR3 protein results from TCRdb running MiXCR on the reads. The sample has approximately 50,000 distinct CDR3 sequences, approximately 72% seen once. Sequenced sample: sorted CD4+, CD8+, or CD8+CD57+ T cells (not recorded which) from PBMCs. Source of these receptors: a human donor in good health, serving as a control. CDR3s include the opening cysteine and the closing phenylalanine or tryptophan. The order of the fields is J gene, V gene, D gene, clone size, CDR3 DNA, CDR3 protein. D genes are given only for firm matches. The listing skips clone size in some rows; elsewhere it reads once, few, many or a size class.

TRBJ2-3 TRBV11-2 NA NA TGTGCCAGCAGCTTAGTTGCCAAGAACACAGATACGCAGTATTTT CASSLVAKNTDTQYF
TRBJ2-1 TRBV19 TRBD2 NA TGTGCCAGCGGGGGACTAGCGGGAGGGGACAATGAGCAGTTCTTC CASGGLAGGDNEQFF
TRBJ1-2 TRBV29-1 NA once TGCAGCGTTGATTCAGCGTATGGCTACACCTTC CSVDSAYGYTF
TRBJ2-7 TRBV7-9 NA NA TGTGCCACCAGCAGCCAAAATCTGGCTAGCGCGGAGGAGCAGTACTTC CATSSQNLASAEEQYF
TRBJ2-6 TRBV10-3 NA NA TGTGCCAGTCGGGGGACTGGGGCCAACGTCCTGACTTTC CASRGTGANVLTF
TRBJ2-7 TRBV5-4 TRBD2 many TGTGCCAGCAGCTCGGGCGGGGGGTACGAGCAGTACTTC CASSSGGGYEQYF
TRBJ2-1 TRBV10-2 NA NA TGCGCCAGCAGTGAGTCAACCAGGGGTCGGAACTCCTACAATGAGCAGTTCTTC CASSESTRGRNSYNEQFF
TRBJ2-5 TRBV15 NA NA TGTGCCACCAGGGAAGACGCGGTCCTCCAAGAGACCCAGTACTTC CATREDAVLQETQYF
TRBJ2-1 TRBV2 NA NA TGTGCCACCGACGGGAGTCGAGGGCACAATGAGCAGTTCTTC CATDGSRGHNEQFF
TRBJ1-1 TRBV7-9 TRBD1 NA TGTGCCAGCAGCACAGGACAGGACGAAGCTTTCTTT CASSTGQDEAFF
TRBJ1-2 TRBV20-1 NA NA TGCAGTGCTAGGGGCGGTTTCCTTGGTGGCTACACCTTC CSARGGFLGGYTF
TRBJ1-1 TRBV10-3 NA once TGTGCCATCAGTGGGGCGTTTGAAGCTTTCTTT CAISGAFEAFF
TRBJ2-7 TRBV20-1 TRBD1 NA TGCAGTGCTAGAAGGACAGGGGGCGGTGAGCAGTACTTC CSARRTGGGEQYF
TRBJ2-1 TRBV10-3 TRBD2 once TGTGCCATCAGCGGGAGGGGGGTCAATGAGCAGTTCTTC CAISGRGVNEQFF
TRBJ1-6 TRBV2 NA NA TGTGCCAGCAGTCCCAACGGCCTGCGGAATTCACCCCTCCACTTT CASSPNGLRNSPLHF
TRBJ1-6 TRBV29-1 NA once TGCAGCGTTCGAACCGGGGGACGAGATTCACCCCTCCACTTT CSVRTGGRDSPLHF
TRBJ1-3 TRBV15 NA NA TGTGCCACCAGCAGAGATCGAGGGATTGGAAACACCATATATTTT CATSRDRGIGNTIYF
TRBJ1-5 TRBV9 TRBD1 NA TGTGCCAGCAGCGTAAGACAGGGAGGGCAGCCCCAGCATTTT CASSVRQGGQPQHF
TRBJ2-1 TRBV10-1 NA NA TGCGCCAGCAGTGATTCCTCTACAGGTCTAAACTACAATGAGCAGTTCTTC CASSDSSTGLNYNEQFF
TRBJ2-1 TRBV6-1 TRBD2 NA TGTGCCAGCAGTGATGGACTAGCGGGAGGGGGCAATGAGCAGTTCTTC CASSDGLAGGGNEQFF
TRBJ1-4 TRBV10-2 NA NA TGCGCCAGCAGGGACCCCTACAATGAAAAACTGTTTTTT CASRDPYNEKLFF
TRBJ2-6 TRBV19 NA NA TGTGCCAGTAGTATCCGCCCCGGGGCCAACGTCCTGACTTTC CASSIRPGANVLTF
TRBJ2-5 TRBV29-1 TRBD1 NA TGCAGCGTTGATATAGGACAGGGCAAAGAGACCCAGTACTTC CSVDIGQGKETQYF
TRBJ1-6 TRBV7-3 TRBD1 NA TGTGCCAGCAGCTTATCGGGACAGGGGGCCAATTCACCCCTCCACTTT CASSLSGQGANSPLHF
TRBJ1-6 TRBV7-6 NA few TGTGCCAGCAGCTTAATCTCACCCCTCCACTTT CASSLISPLHF
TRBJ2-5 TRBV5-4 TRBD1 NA TGTGCCAGCAGCTTGACAGGGGTGGAGACCCAGTACTTC CASSLTGVETQYF
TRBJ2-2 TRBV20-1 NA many TGCAGTGCTAGGTTTAACGGACTGGCCGGGGAGCTGTTTTTT CSARFNGLAGELFF
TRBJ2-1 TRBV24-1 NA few TGTGCCACCAGTGCTGGCGGGGCGGCCTACAATGAGCAGTTCTTC CATSAGGAAYNEQFF
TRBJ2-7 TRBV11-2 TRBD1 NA TGTGCCAGCAGCCTACAACAGGGGGTAGGAGCTGGCTACGAGCAGTACTTC CASSLQQGVGAGYEQYF
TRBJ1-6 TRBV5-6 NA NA TGTGCCAGCAGCCTAACGATTTCGGGTTTAAGGAATTCACCCCTCCACTTT CASSLTISGLRNSPLHF
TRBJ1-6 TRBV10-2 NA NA TGCGCCAGCAGCCTCCTAGGGCAGGGAGTGCAAGTTAATTCACCCCTCCACTTT CASSLLGQGVQVNSPLHF
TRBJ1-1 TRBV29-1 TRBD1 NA TGCAGCGTGAGGGGACAGGGCACTGAAGCTTTCTTT CSVRGQGTEAFF
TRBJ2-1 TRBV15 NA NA TGTGCCACCAGCAGAGGTGACCCAAGCTCCTACAATGAGCAGTTCTTC CATSRGDPSSYNEQFF
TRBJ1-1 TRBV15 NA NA TGTGCCACCAGCAGAGAGGGGGTGAAGGGCACTGAAGCTTTCTTT CATSREGVKGTEAFF
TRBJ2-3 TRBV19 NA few TGTGCCAGTAGTAGCGTGAGCACAGATACGCAGTATTTT CASSSVSTDTQYF
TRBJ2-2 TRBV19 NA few TGTGCCAGTAGTTTCGGACGGGGGGCCCGGGAGCTGTTTTTT CASSFGRGARELFF
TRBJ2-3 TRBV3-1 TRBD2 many TGTGCCAGCAGCCAATTTTCTAGCGGGAGTATTGCAGATACGCAGTATTTT CASSQFSSGSIADTQYF
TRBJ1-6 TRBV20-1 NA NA TGCAGTGTGGGCCCCAGGGAGGAAATCTCACCCCTCCACTTT CSVGPREEISPLHF
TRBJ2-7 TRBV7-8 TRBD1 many TGTGCCAGCAGTGAGACCGGGACAGGGAACGAGCAGTACTTC CASSETGTGNEQYF
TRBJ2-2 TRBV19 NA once TGTGCCAGTAGCCATAACACCGGGGAGCTGTTTTTT CASSHNTGELFF
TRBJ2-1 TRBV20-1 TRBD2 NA TGCAGTGCTAGAAATCTAGCGGGAGGGAACAATGAGCAGTTCTTC CSARNLAGGNNEQFF
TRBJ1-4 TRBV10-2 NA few TGCGCCAGCAGTGAGGGAAAGGGTGGGGGAAGGGAACGCGAAAAACTGTTTTTT CASSEGKGGGREREKLFF
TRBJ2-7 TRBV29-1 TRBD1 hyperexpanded TGCAGCGTTGTTGGTTTCGACAGGGGCGAAACCTACGAGCAGTACTTC CSVVGFDRGETYEQYF
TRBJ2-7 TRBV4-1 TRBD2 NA TGCGCCAGCAGCCATCACCAGACTAGCGGGTCCTACGAGCAGTACTTC CASSHHQTSGSYEQYF
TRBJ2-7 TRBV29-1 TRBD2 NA TGCAGCTGCGTGACTAGCGGCGAGCAGTACTTC CSCVTSGEQYF
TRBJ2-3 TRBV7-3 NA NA TGTGCCAGCAGCTTAGACGGGGACCCTAGCACAGATACGCAGTATTTT CASSLDGDPSTDTQYF
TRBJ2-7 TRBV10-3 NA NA TGTGCCATCGCTCAGGGGGGCTACGAGCAGTACTTC CAIAQGGYEQYF
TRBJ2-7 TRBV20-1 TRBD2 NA TGCAGTGCTACAGGACTAGCGCCTGGCTACGAGCAGTACTTC CSATGLAPGYEQYF
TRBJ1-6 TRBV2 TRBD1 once TGTGCCAGCAAGGGACAGCTAGATTCACCCCTCCACTTT CASKGQLDSPLHF
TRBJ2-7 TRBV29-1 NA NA TGCAGCGTTGTGCCCGTCGTCGGCGTGGGGGAGCAGTACTTC CSVVPVVGVGEQYF
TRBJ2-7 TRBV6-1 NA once TGTGCCAGCAGTGAAGGGGCAGAGCCCACCTACGAGCAGTACTTC CASSEGAEPTYEQYF
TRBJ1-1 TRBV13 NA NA TGTGCCAGCAGCGACCGACCGAGGAACACTGAAGCTTTCTTT CASSDRPRNTEAFF
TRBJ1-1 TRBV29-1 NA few TGCAGCGTGTTCGACGGAGAAGCTTTCTTT CSVFDGEAFF
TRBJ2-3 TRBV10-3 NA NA TGTGCCATCAGTGAGGGGGGAACAGGGTCCACAGATACGCAGTATTTT CAISEGGTGSTDTQYF
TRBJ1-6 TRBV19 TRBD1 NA TGTGCCAGTAGGACAGGGCAGTCACCCCTCCACTTT CASRTGQSPLHF
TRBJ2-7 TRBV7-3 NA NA TGTGCCAGCAGCTTAGGTCCCTCCTACGAGCAGTACTTC CASSLGPSYEQYF